This note documents a single T cell receptor (beta chain) sequence. The data stem from a study of regulatory T cells in long-lasting Graves disease. Time point reported: persistent/refractory GD, antithyroid drugs over 5 years with positive TRAb. Making the TCR library involved RNA that had been extracted from PBMCs. Germline V CDR1 and CDR2: SEHNR, FQNEAQ (reference sequence). CDR3 length: 15 amino acids. The V segment lost 3 bases and the J segment 2 bases; nucleotides outside the gene matches: 6. Investigators prepared the TCR beta libraries by applying iRepertoire HTBI primers and Arm-PCR of CDR3 regions. TCRdb recomputed calls from the multiplex PCR reads with MiXCR, one row per CDR3 protein. The table shows roughly 500,000 distinct CDR3 sequences, with about a fifth occurring only once.

The specimen comprised peripheral blood mononuclear cells (PBMCs), sampled when the disease was refractory, from a patient treated with antithyroid drugs. The receptor was derived from a female donor with Graves disease. This sequence joins TRBV7-9 and TRBJ2-7; 8 bases are a match to TRBD2. The chain's CDR3 is CASSFTAGAPYEQYF. For the CDR3, the DNA is TGTGCCAGCAGCTTTACAGCGGGAGCCCCCTACGAGCAGTACTTC.